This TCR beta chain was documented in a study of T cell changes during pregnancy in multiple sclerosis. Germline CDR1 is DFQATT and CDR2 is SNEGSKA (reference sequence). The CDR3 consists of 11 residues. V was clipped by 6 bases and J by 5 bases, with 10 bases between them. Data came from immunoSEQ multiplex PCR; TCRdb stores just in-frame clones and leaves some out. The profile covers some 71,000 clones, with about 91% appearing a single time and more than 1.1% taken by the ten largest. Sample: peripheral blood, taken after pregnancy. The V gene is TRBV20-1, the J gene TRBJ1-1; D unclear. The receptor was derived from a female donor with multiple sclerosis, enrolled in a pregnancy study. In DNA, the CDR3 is TGCAGTGCCTCGGGGAGTACTGAAGCTTTCTTT. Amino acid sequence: CSASGSTEAFF.